This T cell receptor beta chain comes out of a study of blood T cell repertoires in COVID-19. About the study: PBMCs, B-cell-depleted T cells, or T cells were the source of the cDNA or gDNA that made up the material.

Source study methods: How many nucleated cells were present was estimated from reference gene primer amplification. Libraries were prepared by immunoSEQ multiplex PCR; TCRdb keeps only in-frame clonotypes and omits some of them. V, J and clone size reflect that table, while D and trimming were determined from the DNA. The sample records 400,000 to 550,000 clones, around 90% being singletons. The germline gives CDR1 SGDLS, CDR2 YYNGEE. The CDR3 has 16 amino acids. After removal of 0 bases from V and 6 bases from J, the junction contained 10 bases not matched to a gene. Everyone who took part was roughly 18 to 90 years old, and they came from 24 US areas.

This TCR was recovered from a woman between 18 and 29 years old with acute COVID-19. This rearrangement joins TRBV9 to TRBJ2-7; 9 nucleotides match TRBD1. The specimen was PBMCs or T cells enriched from blood (not recorded which). The CDR3 sequence: CASSVAGTGRYSEQYF. CDR3 nucleotide sequence: TGTGCCAGCAGCGTAGCTGGGACAGGGCGTTATAGCGAGCAGTACTTC.